These T cell receptor beta chains were read from a single sample in a study of blood T cell repertoires in COVID-19. Generated by immunoSEQ multiplex PCR, the TCRdb table keeps only in-frame clones and is missing some. This table holds around 220,000 clones, 65% to 90% found once. The sample was peripheral blood. These receptors came from a man between 50 and 59 years old with acute or convalescent COVID-19. Both conserved end residues are part of each CDR3. The order of the fields is CDR3 length, D gene, J gene, V gene, clone size, CDR3 protein, CDR3 DNA. D genes are given only for firm matches. For some rows the clone size is stated as once, few or many, or as a class when expanded; others skip it.

>13|TRBD1|TRBJ1-4|TRBV3-1/TRBV3-2|.
CASSQAGGEKLFF
TGTGCCAGCAGCCAAGCAGGGGGAGAAAAACTGTTTTTT
>14|.|TRBJ1-2|TRBV7-2|.
CASSWARRIDGYTF
TGTGCCAGCAGCTGGGCTCGGAGGATCGATGGCTACACCTTC
>18|.|TRBJ1-5|TRBV4-1|.
CASSQGPGGRRNNQPQHF
TGCGCCAGCAGCCAAGGACCGGGAGGCAGGAGGAACAATCAGCCCCAGCATTTT
>15|.|TRBJ1-1|TRBV6-5|.
CASSYSPGANTEAFF
TGTGCCAGCAGTTACTCGCCAGGGGCGAACACTGAAGCTTTCTTT
>16|TRBD1|TRBJ1-3|TRBV27|.
CASRPTGTGDRNTIYF
TGTGCCAGCAGACCAACCGGGACAGGGGATAGAAACACCATATATTTT
>15|.|TRBJ2-3|TRBV7-2|.
CASSLEVGAADTQYF
TGTGCCAGCAGCTTAGAGGTGGGGGCGGCAGATACGCAGTATTTT
>19|TRBD1|TRBJ1-2|TRBV5-1|.
CASSYGQDGGRRRNYGYTF
TGCGCCAGCAGCTACGGACAGGACGGAGGACGACGTAGGAACTATGGCTACACCTTC
>14|.|TRBJ1-1|TRBV5-4|.
CASSPTDRGTEAFF
TGTGCCAGCAGCCCGACGGACAGAGGGACTGAAGCTTTCTTT
>14|.|TRBJ1-3|TRBV24-1|.
CATSDPSPGNTIYF
TGTGCCACCAGTGACCCATCCCCTGGAAACACCATATATTTT
>17|.|TRBJ1-3|TRBV9|few
CASSFFQGRGSGNTIYF
TGTGCCAGCAGCTTCTTTCAGGGTAGGGGCTCTGGAAACACCATATATTTT
>14|.|TRBJ1-4|TRBV6-5|once
CASRGDMRTEKLFF
TGTGCCAGCAGGGGAGATATGAGGACTGAAAAACTGTTTTTT
>16|TRBD1|TRBJ2-1|TRBV5-4|.
CASSLKGAGGYNEQFF
TGTGCCAGCAGCTTGAAGGGGGCTGGAGGATACAATGAGCAGTTCTTC
>12|.|TRBJ2-3|TRBV11-2|.
CTSSEQTDTQYF
TGTACCAGCAGCGAACAGACGGATACGCAGTATTTT
>16|.|TRBJ2-7|TRBV19|.
CASSIRGGAIPYEQYF
TGTGCCAGTAGTATTCGGGGCGGGGCCATCCCCTACGAGCAGTACTTC
>16|.|TRBJ2-1|TRBV5-1|.
CASSLGHLSSYNEQFF
TGCGCCAGCAGCCTAGGACACCTGAGCTCCTACAATGAGCAGTTCTTC
>17|TRBD1|TRBJ2-1|TRBV4-1|once
CASSQDRQGTIYNEQFF
TGCGCCAGCAGCCAAGATAGACAGGGTACAATCTACAATGAGCAGTTCTTC
>15|TRBD1|TRBJ2-2|TRBV5-1|few
CASSSGQGVTGELFF
TGCGCCAGCAGCTCAGGACAGGGGGTTACCGGGGAGCTGTTTTTT
>19|TRBD1|TRBJ1-3|TRBV5-8|.
CASSLEVGDSYFSGNTIYF
TGTGCCAGCAGCTTGGAGGTGGGGGACAGCTATTTCTCTGGAAACACCATATATTTT
>15|.|TRBJ1-1|TRBV18|once
CASSPGLLRDTEAFF
TGTGCCAGCTCACCTGGACTCCTTAGGGACACTGAAGCTTTCTTT
>14|.|TRBJ1-2|TRBV10-3|few
CAISETGLNYGYTF
TGTGCCATCAGTGAGACAGGCCTGAACTATGGCTACACCTTC
>13|TRBD1|TRBJ1-2|TRBV6-4|.
CASRGQGNYGYTF
TGTGCCAGTCGGGGACAGGGAAATTATGGCTACACCTTC
>17|.|TRBJ1-5|TRBV18|.
CASSSYLGGRGNQPQHF
TGTGCCAGCTCATCCTATCTCGGGGGTCGGGGCAATCAGCCCCAGCATTTT
>20|TRBD1|TRBJ1-3|TRBV14|.
CASSHLVGGTGFLSGNTIYF
TGTGCCAGCAGCCACCTTGTCGGCGGGACAGGCTTCTTGTCTGGAAACACCATATATTTT
>18|TRBD1|TRBJ1-2|TRBV5-1|.
CASSPEDRGKGTLNGYTF
TGCGCCAGCAGCCCTGAGGACAGGGGTAAGGGGACCTTGAATGGCTACACCTTC
>15|TRBD1|TRBJ2-2|TRBV11-1|.
CASSLGQRDTGELFF
TGTGCCAGCAGCCTGGGACAGCGAGACACCGGGGAGCTGTTTTTT
>16|.|TRBJ1-3|TRBV6-5|.
CASSYSRDYSGNTIYF
TGTGCCAGCAGTTACTCGAGGGACTACTCTGGAAACACCATATATTTT
>14|.|TRBJ1-6|TRBV6-5|.
CASSWGSVNSPLHF
TGTGCCAGCAGTTGGGGCAGCGTCAATTCACCCCTCCACTTT
>14|.|TRBJ1-2|TRBV18|once
CASSPLERNYGYTF
TGTGCCAGCTCACCCCTGGAGAGAAACTATGGCTACACCTTC
>15|.|TRBJ2-1|TRBV19|.
CASSIRSGLYNEQFF
TGTGCCAGTAGTATTCGGTCAGGGCTATACAATGAGCAGTTCTTC
>14|TRBD2|TRBJ2-7|TRBV27|.
CAILRGGLGHEQYF
TGTGCCATACTCCGGGGGGGCCTAGGGCACGAGCAGTACTTC
>16|TRBD1|TRBJ1-2|TRBV7-9|.
CASSLGRDRDNYGYTF
TGTGCCAGCAGCTTGGGCCGGGACAGAGATAACTATGGCTACACCTTC
>15|.|TRBJ1-5|TRBV19|.
CASSPRATSGQPQHF
TGTGCCAGTAGTCCCCGCGCCACATCGGGTCAGCCCCAGCATTTT
>11|.|TRBJ1-2|TRBV20-1|.
CSAREGLGYTF
TGCAGTGCTAGAGAGGGGCTGGGCTACACCTTC
>14|.|TRBJ2-7|TRBV29-1|once
CSATMGASPYEQYF
TGCAGCGCCACGATGGGAGCGTCACCCTACGAGCAGTACTTC
>13|.|TRBJ1-1|TRBV6-4|.
CASSREAYTEAFF
TGTGCCAGCAGCAGGGAGGCCTACACTGAAGCTTTCTTT
>15|TRBD1|TRBJ2-1|TRBV10-3|.
CAIRGDRGRFNEQFF
TGTGCCATAAGGGGGGACAGGGGGCGTTTCAATGAGCAGTTCTTC
>14|TRBD1|TRBJ1-5|TRBV6-6|.
CASSYPQGSQPQHF
TGTGCCAGCAGTTACCCACAGGGGAGTCAGCCCCAGCATTTT
>15|.|TRBJ2-7|TRBV2|.
CASSVGGMEPYEQYF
TGTGCCAGCAGTGTTGGGGGCATGGAACCCTACGAGCAGTACTTC
>15|TRBD1|TRBJ1-4|TRBV6-6|.
CASSYAQGRSEKLFF
TGTGCCAGCAGTTACGCACAGGGGAGGAGTGAAAAACTGTTTTTT
>13|TRBD1|TRBJ1-2|TRBV28|.
CASSLGTGYGYTF
TGTGCCAGCAGCCTCGGGACAGGATATGGCTACACCTTC
>15|TRBD2|TRBJ2-2|TRBV7-6|.
CASSPAGVTTGELFF
TGTGCCAGCAGCCCAGCGGGGGTGACCACCGGGGAGCTGTTTTTT
>16|TRBD1|TRBJ1-3|TRBV18|.
CASSFTSRDRSNTIYF
TGTGCCAGCTCGTTTACCTCCCGGGACAGGTCGAACACCATATATTTT
>15|.|TRBJ2-2|TRBV2|.
CASSKSGAETGELFF
TGTGCCAGCAGCAAATCTGGGGCAGAGACCGGGGAGCTGTTTTTT
>12|.|TRBJ1-2|TRBV12-3/TRBV12-4|.
CASFSRGGGYTF
TGTGCCAGCTTCTCTCGGGGGGGTGGCTACACCTTC
>11|.|TRBJ1-2|TRBV5-4|.
CASSSTYGYTF
TGTGCCAGCAGTTCCACTTATGGCTACACCTTC
>15|.|TRBJ1-4|TRBV10-3|.
CAISEGGQFGEKLFF
TGTGCCATCAGTGAAGGAGGTCAGTTCGGTGAAAAACTGTTTTTT
>15|TRBD1|TRBJ1-1|TRBV5-1|.
CASIPGQGADTEAFF
TGCGCCAGCATCCCCGGACAGGGAGCGGACACTGAAGCTTTCTTT